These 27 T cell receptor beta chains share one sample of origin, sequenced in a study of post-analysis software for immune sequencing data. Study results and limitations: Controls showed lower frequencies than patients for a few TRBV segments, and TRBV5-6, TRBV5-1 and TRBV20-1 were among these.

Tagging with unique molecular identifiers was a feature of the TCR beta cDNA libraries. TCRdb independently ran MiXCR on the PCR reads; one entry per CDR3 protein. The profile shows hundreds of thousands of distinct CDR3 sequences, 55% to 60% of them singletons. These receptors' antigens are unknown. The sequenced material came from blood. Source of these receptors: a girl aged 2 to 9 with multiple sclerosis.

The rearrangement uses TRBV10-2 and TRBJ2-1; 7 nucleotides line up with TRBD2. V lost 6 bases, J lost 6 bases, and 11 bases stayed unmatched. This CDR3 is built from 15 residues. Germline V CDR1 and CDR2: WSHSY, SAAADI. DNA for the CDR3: TGCGCCAGCAGATTCACTAGCGACCGAAGCAATGAGCAGTTCTTC. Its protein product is CASRFTSDRSNEQFF.

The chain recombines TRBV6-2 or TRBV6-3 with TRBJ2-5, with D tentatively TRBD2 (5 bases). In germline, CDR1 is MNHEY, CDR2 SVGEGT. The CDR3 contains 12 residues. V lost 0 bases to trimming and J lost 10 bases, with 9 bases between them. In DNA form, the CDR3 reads TGTGCCAGCAGTTACTCTGGGCGGGTCCAGTACTTC. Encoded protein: CASSYSGRVQYF.

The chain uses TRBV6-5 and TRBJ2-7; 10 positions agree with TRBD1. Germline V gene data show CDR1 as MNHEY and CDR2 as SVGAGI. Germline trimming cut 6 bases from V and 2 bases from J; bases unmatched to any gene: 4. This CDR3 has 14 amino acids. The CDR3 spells CASRGQGRAYEQYF. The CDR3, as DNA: TGTGCCAGCAGGGGACAGGGGAGGGCCTACGAGCAGTACTTC.

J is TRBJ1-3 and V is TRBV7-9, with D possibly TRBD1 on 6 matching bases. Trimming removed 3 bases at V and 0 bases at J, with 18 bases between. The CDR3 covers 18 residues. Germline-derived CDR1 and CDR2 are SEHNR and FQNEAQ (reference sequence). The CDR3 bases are TGTGCCAGCAGCTTCATAGGGGGGATGGTCAGCTCTGGAAACACCATATATTTT. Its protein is CASSFIGGMVSSGNTIYF.

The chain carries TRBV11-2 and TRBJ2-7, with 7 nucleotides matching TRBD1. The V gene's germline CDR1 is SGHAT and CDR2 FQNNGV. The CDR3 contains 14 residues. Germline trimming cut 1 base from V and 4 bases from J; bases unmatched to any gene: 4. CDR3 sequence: CASSLGDRDYEQYF. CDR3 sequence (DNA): TGTGCCAGCAGCTTAGGGGACAGAGATTACGAGCAGTACTTC.

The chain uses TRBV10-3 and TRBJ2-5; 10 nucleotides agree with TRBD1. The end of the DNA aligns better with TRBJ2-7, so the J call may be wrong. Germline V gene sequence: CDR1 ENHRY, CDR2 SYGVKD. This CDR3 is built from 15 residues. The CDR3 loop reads CAIRATGTGDYEQYF. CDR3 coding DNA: TGTGCCATCAGGGCAACCGGGACAGGGGACTACGAGCAGTACTTC.

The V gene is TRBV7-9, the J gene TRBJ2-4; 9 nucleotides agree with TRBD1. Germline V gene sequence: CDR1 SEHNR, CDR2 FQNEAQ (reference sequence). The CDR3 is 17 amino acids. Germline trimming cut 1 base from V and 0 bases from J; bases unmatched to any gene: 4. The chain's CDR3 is CASSLGGQGIAKNIQYF. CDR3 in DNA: TGTGCCAGCAGCTTAGGGGGACAGGGAATAGCCAAAAACATTCAGTACTTC.

CDR3 coding DNA: TGCAGTGGCAGTCCCCTAGCGGGGACCTACGAGCAGTACTTC. It yields the protein CSGSPLAGTYEQYF. The gene calls are TRBV20-1 and TRBJ2-7, with TRBD2 identical over 9 bases. Per germline, CDR1 DFQATT and CDR2 SNEGSKA (reference sequence). The CDR3 consists of 14 residues. J gave up 2 bases and V 7 bases, and 9 bases lay outside the gene matches.

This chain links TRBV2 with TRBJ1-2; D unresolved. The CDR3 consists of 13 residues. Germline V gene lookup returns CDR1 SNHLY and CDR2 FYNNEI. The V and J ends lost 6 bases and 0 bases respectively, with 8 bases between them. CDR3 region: CASSNTANYGYTF. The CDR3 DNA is TGTGCCAGCAGCAATACAGCTAACTATGGCTACACCTTC.

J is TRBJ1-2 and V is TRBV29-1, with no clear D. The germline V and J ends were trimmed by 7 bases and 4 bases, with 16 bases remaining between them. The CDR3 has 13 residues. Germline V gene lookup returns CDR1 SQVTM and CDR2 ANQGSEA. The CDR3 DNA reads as TGCAGCGCCGACGGGCTGGGCAGCTATGGCTACACCTTC. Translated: CSADGLGSYGYTF.

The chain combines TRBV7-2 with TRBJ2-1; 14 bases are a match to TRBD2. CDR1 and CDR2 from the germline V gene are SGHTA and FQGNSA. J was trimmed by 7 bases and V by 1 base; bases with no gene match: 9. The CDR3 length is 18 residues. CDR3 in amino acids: CASSLGGTSGSIGNEQFF. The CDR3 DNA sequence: TGTGCCAGCAGCTTAGGGGGGACTAGCGGGAGTATTGGAAATGAGCAGTTCTTC.

The CDR3 region has the DNA TGCGCCAGCAGCCCATGGACAGGGGCCGACACCGGGGAGCTGTTTTTT. Protein sequence: CASSPWTGADTGELFF. This sequence joins TRBV5-1 and TRBJ2-2; 9 bases align to TRBD1. In germline, CDR1 is SGHRS, CDR2 YFSETQ. This CDR3 contains 16 residues. The V segment lost 4 bases and the J segment 3 bases; nucleotides outside the gene matches: 7.

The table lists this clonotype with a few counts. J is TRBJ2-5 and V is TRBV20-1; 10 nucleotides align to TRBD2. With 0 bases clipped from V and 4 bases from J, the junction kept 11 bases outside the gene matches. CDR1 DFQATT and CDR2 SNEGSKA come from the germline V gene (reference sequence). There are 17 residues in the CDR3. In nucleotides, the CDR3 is TGCAGTGCTAGAGATAATTTGCTAGCGGGAGTGGTAGAGACCCAGTACTTC. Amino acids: CSARDNLLAGVVETQYF.

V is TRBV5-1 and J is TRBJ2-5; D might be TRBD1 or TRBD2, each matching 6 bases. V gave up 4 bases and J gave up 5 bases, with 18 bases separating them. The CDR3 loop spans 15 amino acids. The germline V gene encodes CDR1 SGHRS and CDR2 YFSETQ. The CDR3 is CASSPLPGAAETQYF. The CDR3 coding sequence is TGCGCCAGCAGCCCCCTTCCGGGGGCGGCGGAGACCCAGTACTTC.

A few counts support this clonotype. In DNA form, the CDR3 reads TGTGCCAGCAGCTTAAGAGGGAGCCTCCGGGACACCTCCTACGAGCAGTACTTC. Encoded protein: CASSLRGSLRDTSYEQYF. This chain uses TRBV7-6 with TRBJ2-7; TRBD1 is a possible D gene (6 bases). The V and J ends lost 2 bases and 0 bases respectively, with 20 bases between them. Germline V CDR1 and CDR2: SGHVS, FNYEAQ. The CDR3 contains 18 residues.

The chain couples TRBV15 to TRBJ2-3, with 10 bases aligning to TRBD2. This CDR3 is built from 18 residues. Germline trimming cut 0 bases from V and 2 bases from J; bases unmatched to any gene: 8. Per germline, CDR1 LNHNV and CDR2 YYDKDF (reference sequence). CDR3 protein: CATSRDKGLAGDTDTQYF. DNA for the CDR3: TGTGCCACCAGCAGAGACAAGGGTCTAGCGGGGGACACAGATACGCAGTATTTT.

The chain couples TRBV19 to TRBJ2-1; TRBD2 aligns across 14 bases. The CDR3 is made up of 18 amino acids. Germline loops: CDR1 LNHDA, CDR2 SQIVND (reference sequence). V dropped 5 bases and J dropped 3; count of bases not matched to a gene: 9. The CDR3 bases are TGTGCCAGTAGTCCAGGGACTAGCGGGAGAAAACTCTACAATGAGCAGTTCTTC. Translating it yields CASSPGTSGRKLYNEQFF.

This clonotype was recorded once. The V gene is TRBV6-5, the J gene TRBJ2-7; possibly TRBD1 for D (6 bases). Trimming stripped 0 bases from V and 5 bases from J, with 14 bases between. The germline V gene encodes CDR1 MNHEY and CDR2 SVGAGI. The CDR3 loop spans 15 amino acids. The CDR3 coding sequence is TGTGCCAGCAGTTACTCACTCAGGGGTATGGACGAGCAGTACTTC. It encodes CASSYSLRGMDEQYF.

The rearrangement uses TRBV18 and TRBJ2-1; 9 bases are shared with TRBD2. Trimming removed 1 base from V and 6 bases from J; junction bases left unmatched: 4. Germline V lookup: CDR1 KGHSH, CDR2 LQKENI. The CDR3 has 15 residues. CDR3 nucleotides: TGTGCCAGCTCACCACTAGCGGGAGCCCCCAATGAGCAGTTCTTC. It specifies CASSPLAGAPNEQFF.

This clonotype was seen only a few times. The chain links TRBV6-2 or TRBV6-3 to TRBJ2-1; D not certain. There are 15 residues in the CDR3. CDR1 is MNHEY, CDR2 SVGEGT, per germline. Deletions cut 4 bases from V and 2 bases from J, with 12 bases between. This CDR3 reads CASSFGPVAYNEQFF. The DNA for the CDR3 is TGTGCCAGCAGTTTCGGTCCGGTCGCCTACAATGAGCAGTTCTTC.

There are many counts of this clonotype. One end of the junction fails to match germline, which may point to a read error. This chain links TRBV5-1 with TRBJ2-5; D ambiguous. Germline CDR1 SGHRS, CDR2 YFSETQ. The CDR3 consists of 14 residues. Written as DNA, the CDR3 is TGTGCCAGCAGCCCCGGACCGCTCCAAGAGACCCAGTACTTC. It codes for CASSPGPLQETQYF.

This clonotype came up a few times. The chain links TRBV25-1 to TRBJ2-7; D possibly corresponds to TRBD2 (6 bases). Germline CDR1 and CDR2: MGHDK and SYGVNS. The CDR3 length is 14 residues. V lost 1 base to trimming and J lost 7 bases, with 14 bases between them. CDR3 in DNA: TGTGCCAGCAGTGAATTAGGCGGGGCTAGGGAGCAGTACTTC. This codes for CASSELGGAREQYF.

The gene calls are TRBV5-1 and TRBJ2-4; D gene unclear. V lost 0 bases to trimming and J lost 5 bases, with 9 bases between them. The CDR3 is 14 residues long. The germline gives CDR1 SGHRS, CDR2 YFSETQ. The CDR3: CASSLEAAENIQYF. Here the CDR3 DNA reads TGCGCCAGCAGCTTGGAGGCGGCGGAAAACATTCAGTACTTC.

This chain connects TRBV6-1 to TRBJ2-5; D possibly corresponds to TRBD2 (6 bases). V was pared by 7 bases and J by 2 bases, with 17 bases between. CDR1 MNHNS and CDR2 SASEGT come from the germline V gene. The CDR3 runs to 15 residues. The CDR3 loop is CASTPKGRSQETQYF. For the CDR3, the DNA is TGTGCCAGCACCCCAAAGGGGAGGAGTCAAGAGACCCAGTACTTC.

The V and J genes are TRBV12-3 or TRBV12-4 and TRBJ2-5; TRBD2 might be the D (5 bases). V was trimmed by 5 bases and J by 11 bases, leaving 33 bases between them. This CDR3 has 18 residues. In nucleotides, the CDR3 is TGTGCCAGCAGTCCCACCGACAAAGAATTACCCGGCATGGGAGAGCAGTACTTC. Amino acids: CASSPTDKELPGMGEQYF.

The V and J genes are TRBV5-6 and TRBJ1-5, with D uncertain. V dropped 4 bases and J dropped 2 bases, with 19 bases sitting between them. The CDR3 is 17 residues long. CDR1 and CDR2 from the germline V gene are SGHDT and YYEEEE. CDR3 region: CASSPRDFFRCNQPQHF. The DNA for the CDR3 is TGTGCCAGCAGCCCAAGAGACTTCTTTAGGTGCAATCAGCCCCAGCATTTT.

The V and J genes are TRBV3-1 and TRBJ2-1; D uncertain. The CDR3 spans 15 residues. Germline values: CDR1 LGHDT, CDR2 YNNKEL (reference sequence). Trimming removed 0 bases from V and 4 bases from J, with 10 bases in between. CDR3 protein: CASSQEGATYNEQFF. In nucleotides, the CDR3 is TGTGCCAGCAGCCAAGAGGGTGCAACATACAATGAGCAGTTCTTC.